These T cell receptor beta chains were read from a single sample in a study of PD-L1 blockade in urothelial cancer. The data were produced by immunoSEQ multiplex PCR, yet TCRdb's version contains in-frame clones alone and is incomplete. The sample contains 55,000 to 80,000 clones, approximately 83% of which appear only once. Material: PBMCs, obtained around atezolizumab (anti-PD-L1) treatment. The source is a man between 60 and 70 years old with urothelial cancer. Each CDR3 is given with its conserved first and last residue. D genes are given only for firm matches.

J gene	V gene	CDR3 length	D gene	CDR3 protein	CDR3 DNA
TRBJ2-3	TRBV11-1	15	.	CASSYRRGFTDTQYF	TGTGCCAGCAGTTATCGCCGGGGGTTCACAGATACGCAGTATTTT
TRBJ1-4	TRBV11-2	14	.	CASSTGHRSEKLFF	TGTGCCAGCAGCACGGGACACAGGAGTGAAAAACTGTTTTTT
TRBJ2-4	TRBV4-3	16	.	CASSQDLLQGKNIQYF	TGCGCCAGCAGCCAAGATCTCCTCCAGGGCAAAAACATTCAGTACTTC
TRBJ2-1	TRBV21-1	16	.	CASTPLWWASYNEQFF	TGTGCCAGCACTCCATTATGGTGGGCCTCCTACAATGAGCAGTTCTTC
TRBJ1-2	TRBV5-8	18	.	CASSLEHTIGGLGYGYTF	TGTGCCAGCAGCTTGGAACATACGATCGGGGGGTTGGGGTATGGCTACACCTTC
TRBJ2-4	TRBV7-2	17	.	CASSLGRGSIAKNIQYF	TGTGCCAGCAGCCTGGGGAGGGGGTCCATAGCCAAAAACATTCAGTACTTC
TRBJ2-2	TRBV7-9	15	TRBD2	CASSTGRANTGELFF	TGTGCCAGCAGTACCGGGAGGGCGAACACCGGGGAGCTGTTTTTT
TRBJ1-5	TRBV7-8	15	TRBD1	CASSPQTGNSQPQHF	TGTGCCAGCAGCCCTCAGACAGGGAATTCTCAGCCCCAGCATTTT
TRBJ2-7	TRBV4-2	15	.	CASSQDGGGAYEQYF	TGTGCCAGCAGCCAAGATGGAGGGGGGGCCTACGAGCAGTACTTC
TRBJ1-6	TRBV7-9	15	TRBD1	CASSSGQGGVSPLHF	TGTGCCAGCAGCTCAGGACAGGGAGGTGTTTCACCCCTCCACTTT
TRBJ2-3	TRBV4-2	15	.	CASSRQGGGTDTQYF	TGTGCCAGCAGCCGCCAGGGGGGTGGTACAGATACGCAGTATTTT
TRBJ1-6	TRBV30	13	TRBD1	CAWREDRASPLHF	TGTGCCTGGAGAGAAGACAGGGCTTCACCCCTCCACTTT
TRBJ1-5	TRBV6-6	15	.	CASSYSWTSNQPQHF	TGTGCCAGCAGTTACTCGTGGACAAGCAATCAGCCCCAGCATTTT